This TCR beta chain is from a study of CD8 T cells in Susac syndrome. Study-wide findings and caveats: The relatively small number of individuals in the TCR sequencing and HLA analysis was acknowledged by the study.

The V gene end was trimmed by 7 bases and the J gene end by 2 bases; junction bases not matched to a gene: 5. This CDR3 has 14 residues. Concerning this clonotype itself: The antigen is not known.

Reverse transcription of 0.5 to 1 ug RNA was performed with random hexamers. Amplification of TCR beta CDR3 across 54 Vbeta and 13 Jbeta was performed with immunoSEQ multiplex PCR. TCRdb called the immunoSEQ multiplex PCR reads again in MiXCR, with one record for every CDR3 protein. The sample yields hundreds of thousands of distinct CDR3 sequences, 89% seen once. TCR beta was sequenced from blood CD8+ and CD4+ T cells. The sample taken for sequencing was CD8+ T cells from PBMCs. V gene TRBV12-3 or TRBV12-4 combines with J gene TRBJ2-3; the match to TRBD2 covers 8 bases. The clonotype comes from a human donor with multiple sclerosis. This CDR3 reads CASTSGLVTDTQYF. CDR3 DNA sequence: TGTGCCAGCACATCGGGACTAGTCACAGATACGCAGTATTTT.